The rows below give T cell receptor beta chains drawn from one sample of a study of CD8 T cells in ankylosing spondylitis. From the 5' RACE reads, TCRdb called clonotypes with MiXCR, one entry per CDR3 protein. The sample lists fewer than 250,000 distinct CDR3 sequences, 25% to 30% seen once, with approximately 6.6% in the top ten. The specimen sequenced was blood, either unsorted or a sorted T cell fraction (not recorded which). The receptors shown here come from a male donor with ankylosing spondylitis or in good health (not recorded which). CDR3s include the opening cysteine and the closing phenylalanine or tryptophan. D genes are given only for firm matches. Size is omitted from some rows. Given values are once, few, many or a class for expanded clones.

cdr3_length	d_call	clone_size	v_call	j_call	cdr3_nt	cdr3_aa
15	NA	few	TRBV5-5	TRBJ1-5	TGTGCCAGCAGCCCAACGGGGGCTAGCAATCAGCCCCAGCATTTT	CASSPTGASNQPQHF
14	NA	NA	TRBV29-1	TRBJ2-5	TGCAGCGCCAAACCGGAGCAGGGGCAAGAGACCCAGTACTTC	CSAKPEQGQETQYF
15	TRBD1	once	TRBV20-1	TRBJ1-2	TGCAGTGCTAGAGATCAAACAGGGGCCGTGGGTGGCTACACCTTC	CSARDQTGAVGGYTF
17	TRBD2	NA	TRBV5-1	TRBJ2-5	TGCGCCAGCAGCCCTGGCCAGGCTAGCGGGAGTGGGGAGACCCAGTACTTC	CASSPGQASGSGETQYF
14	NA	many	TRBV20-1	TRBJ1-6	TGCAGTGCTAGACAACAGCCTTATAATTCACCCCTCCACTTT	CSARQQPYNSPLHF
11	NA	many	TRBV20-1	TRBJ1-5	TGCAGTGTAGCCGGTGATCAGCCCCAGCATTTT	CSVAGDQPQHF
14	NA	NA	TRBV12-3/TRBV12-4	TRBJ2-7	TGTGCCAGCAGTTTAGGCACTAGGTCCTACGAGCAGTACTTC	CASSLGTRSYEQYF
15	TRBD2	NA	TRBV20-1	TRBJ2-3	TGCAGTGCCCCGGAAGCGGGAGGGGTGGGAGATACGCAGTATTTT	CSAPEAGGVGDTQYF
16	TRBD1	NA	TRBV5-8	TRBJ2-4	TGTGCCAGCAGCTTGGGTGACAGGGGGAATGGAGACATTCAGTACTTC	CASSLGDRGNGDIQYF
17	NA	NA	TRBV20-1	TRBJ1-4	TGCAGTGCTAGAGAGGGGGGCGGGCGGCAATCCTATGAAAAACTGTTTTTT	CSAREGGGRQSYEKLFF
16	NA	many	TRBV5-1	TRBJ1-4	TGCGCCAGCAGCCGTGGACCGACGACAACTAATGAAAAACTGTTTTTT	CASSRGPTTTNEKLFF
15	NA	few	TRBV6-5	TRBJ2-2	TGTGCCAGCAGTTTTACCCAGAGGGGCACCGGGGAGCTGTTTTTT	CASSFTQRGTGELFF
14	NA	many	TRBV6-1	TRBJ2-5	TGTGCCAGCAGTGTGCGAGCCACCGAAGAGACCCAGTACTTC	CASSVRATEETQYF
12	TRBD2	few	TRBV5-4	TRBJ2-1	TGTGCCAGCAGAGAGATAGCGGGAGAGCAGTTCTTC	CASREIAGEQFF
15	TRBD2	NA	TRBV15	TRBJ2-7	TGTGCCACCAGCAGAGAGATCTACGGGGGGGACGAGCAGTACTTC	CATSREIYGGDEQYF
18	TRBD2	many	TRBV9	TRBJ2-3	TGTGCCAGCAGCGTACACCCCCTCGCGGGAGTCGGTACAGATACGCAGTATTTT	CASSVHPLAGVGTDTQYF
14	NA	many	TRBV12-3/TRBV12-4	TRBJ1-2	TGTGCCAGCACCGCGACCGCGTCGGGCTATGGCTACACCTTC	CASTATASGYGYTF
18	TRBD2	NA	TRBV20-1	TRBJ2-3	TGCAGTGCTAGAGGATGGCGGGAGGGCCGTTTTAGCACAGATACGCAGTATTTT	CSARGWREGRFSTDTQYF
16	TRBD2	NA	TRBV12-3/TRBV12-4	TRBJ2-1	TGTGCCAGCAGCGAAGGACTAGCGGGCGGCTACAATGAGCAGTTCTTC	CASSEGLAGGYNEQFF